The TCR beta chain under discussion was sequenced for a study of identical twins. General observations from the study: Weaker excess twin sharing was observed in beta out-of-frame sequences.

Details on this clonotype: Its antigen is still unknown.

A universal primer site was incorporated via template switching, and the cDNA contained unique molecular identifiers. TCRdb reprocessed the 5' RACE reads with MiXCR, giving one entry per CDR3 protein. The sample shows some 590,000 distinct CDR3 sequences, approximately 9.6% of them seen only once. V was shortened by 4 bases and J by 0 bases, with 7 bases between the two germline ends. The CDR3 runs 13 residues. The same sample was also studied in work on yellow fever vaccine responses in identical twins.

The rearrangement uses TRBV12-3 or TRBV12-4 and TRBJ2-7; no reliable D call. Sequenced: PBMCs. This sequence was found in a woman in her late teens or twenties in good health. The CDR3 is CASSSSYSYEQYF. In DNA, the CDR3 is TGTGCCAGCAGTTCCTCGTACTCCTACGAGCAGTACTTC.